Listed below are T cell receptor beta chains from one sample, sequenced in a study of T cells in localized non-small cell lung cancer. Method: immunoSEQ multiplex PCR; TCRdb's copy keeps in-frame clones and lacks some. The table has over 25,000 clones, 92% seen once. The source material was peripheral blood, sampled before any cancer treatment. These TCRs come from a female donor of 60 years or more with stage I lung adenocarcinoma. Each CDR3 is given with its conserved first and last residue. The D gene is left open where the match is weak. Clone size is not always given. Where it is, it says once, few, many or a class for expanded clones.

J | D | size | V | DNA | CDR3
TRBJ2-5 | NA | NA | TRBV7-8 | TGTGCCAGCAGCTTAGGAATGGGGAGGGAGACCCAGTACTTC | CASSLGMGRETQYF
TRBJ2-7 | NA | NA | TRBV6-5 | TGTGCCAGCAGTTACTCTCCGGTTACCTACGAGCAGTACTTC | CASSYSPVTYEQYF
TRBJ2-4 | NA | NA | TRBV6-5 | TGTGCCAGCGGTCGGCAGCGACCCAAAAACATTCAGTACTTC | CASGRQRPKNIQYF
TRBJ1-3 | NA | NA | TRBV19 | TGTGCCAGTAGTCCGGGACTGCTCTCTGGAAACACCATATATTTT | CASSPGLLSGNTIYF
TRBJ1-6 | NA | NA | TRBV5-5 | TGTGCCAGCAGCGGCTACGGGGCGAGCTCCTATAATTCACCCCTCCACTTT | CASSGYGASSYNSPLHF
TRBJ2-7 | NA | once | TRBV9 | TGTGCCAGCAGCGTAGGACCAGCTTCCTACGAGCAGTACTTC | CASSVGPASYEQYF
TRBJ1-3 | NA | once | TRBV7-2 | TGTGCCAGCAGCTTAGTTGGGGGAGAGGGGACTGGAAACACCATATATTTT | CASSLVGGEGTGNTIYF
TRBJ2-7 | TRBD1 | NA | TRBV5-4 | TGTGCCAGCAGCGAGGGACAGGGTGCCTTCAGCAGCTACGAGCAGTACTTC | CASSEGQGAFSSYEQYF
TRBJ2-1 | TRBD1 | NA | TRBV7-9 | TGTGCCAGCAGCTTAGCAGGGACAGGGGCCAATGAGCAGTTCTTC | CASSLAGTGANEQFF
TRBJ2-3 | TRBD2 | NA | TRBV5-1 | TGCGCCAGCAGCCCGGAGGGACTAGCGGGGGGGTATGGGATGGCAGATACGCAGTATTTT | CASSPEGLAGGYGMADTQYF
TRBJ1-5 | TRBD1 | NA | TRBV6-5 | TGTGCCAGCAGTTCCCGGACAGGGTTAAATAATCAGCCCCAGCATTTT | CASSSRTGLNNQPQHF
TRBJ2-5 | NA | NA | TRBV6-5 | TGTGCCAGCAGTTCTAATGGAGAGACCCAGTACTTC | CASSSNGETQYF
TRBJ2-7 | NA | NA | TRBV7-2 | TGTGCCAGCAGACGGGACCCCCGAAACGAGCAGTACTTC | CASRRDPRNEQYF
TRBJ1-4 | NA | NA | TRBV13 | TGTGCCAGCAGCTTAGGCCGTGGGGGGCAGGAAGAAAAACTGTTTTTT | CASSLGRGGQEEKLFF
TRBJ2-7 | NA | NA | TRBV6-5 | TGTGCCAGCAGGAGGGGGGGGATAGCCTACGAGCAGTACTTC | CASRRGGIAYEQYF
TRBJ1-2 | NA | NA | TRBV5-4 | TGTGCCAGCAGCCCTGCGCAGGGTCGTGGCTACACCTTC | CASSPAQGRGYTF
TRBJ1-5 | NA | NA | TRBV10-1 | TGCGCCAGCAGCCTCACCCTAGGCCAGCCCCAGCATTTT | CASSLTLGQPQHF
TRBJ1-5 | NA | NA | TRBV12-5 | TGTGCTAGTGGTTTGGTGCTTAGTGGACGGAGCGATCAGCCCCAGCATTTT | CASGLVLSGRSDQPQHF
TRBJ2-7 | NA | NA | TRBV7-9 | TGTGCCAGCAGATCCGGGACGGGCAGTTACGAGCAGTACTTC | CASRSGTGSYEQYF
TRBJ1-1 | NA | NA | TRBV9 | TGTGCCAGCAGCGTAGGCGGGTCGGGCGCTGAAGCTTTCTTT | CASSVGGSGAEAFF
TRBJ1-5 | NA | NA | TRBV7-2 | TGTGCCAGCAGCTTCGGTCAGAATCAGCCCCAGCATTTT | CASSFGQNQPQHF
TRBJ1-3 | NA | NA | TRBV2 | TGTGCCAGCAAAGTGGGCGGAAACACCATATATTTT | CASKVGGNTIYF
TRBJ1-1 | NA | NA | TRBV18 | TGTGCCAGCTCACCAAACCAGGATTCCGCTGAAGCTTTCTTT | CASSPNQDSAEAFF
TRBJ1-2 | TRBD1 | NA | TRBV11-2 | TGTGCCAGCAGCTTAGATCAATTAGGACAGGTCTATGGCTACACCTTC | CASSLDQLGQVYGYTF
TRBJ1-2 | NA | once | TRBV7-2 | TGTGCCAGCAGCTCGGGTGAAGGCTACACCTTC | CASSSGEGYTF
TRBJ1-5 | NA | once | TRBV7-7 | TGTGCCAGTTCCCCCGGGCTGCGGCAGCCCCAGCATTTT | CASSPGLRQPQHF
TRBJ2-7 | NA | NA | TRBV28 | TGTGCCAGCAGAAGACAGCGAAACTACGAGCAGTACTTC | CASRRQRNYEQYF
TRBJ1-1 | TRBD1 | NA | TRBV19 | TGTGCCAGTAGTATAGGGTCGGGACAGGCGACCTCGGCTGAAGCTTTCTTT | CASSIGSGQATSAEAFF
TRBJ1-4 | NA | NA | TRBV4-1 | TGCGCCAGCAGCCAAGACCTGACAGGAGGGAATGAAAAACTGTTTTTT | CASSQDLTGGNEKLFF
TRBJ2-7 | NA | few | TRBV7-2 | TGTGCCAGCAGCTTCTCTCACAGTTCGGTCGAGCAGTACTTC | CASSFSHSSVEQYF
TRBJ1-6 | TRBD1 | once | TRBV10-3 | TGTGCCATCAGTGATGCAGGGGGAGACTCACCCCTCCACTTT | CAISDAGGDSPLHF
TRBJ1-6 | NA | NA | TRBV5-1 | TGCGCCAGCAGCTTGGAGACAGGAGGGGATTCACCCCTCCACTTT | CASSLETGGDSPLHF
TRBJ2-3 | NA | NA | TRBV11-3 | TGTGCCAGCAGCTTAGGTGGCCAGGGAAGAGATACGCAGTATTTT | CASSLGGQGRDTQYF
TRBJ2-1 | NA | NA | TRBV6-6 | TGTGCCAGCAGTTACCTCGATGAGCAGTTCTTC | CASSYLDEQFF
TRBJ2-1 | TRBD2 | NA | TRBV9 | TGTGCCAGCAGCGTGGCTGGGACTAGCGGACTCAATGAGCAGTTCTTC | CASSVAGTSGLNEQFF
TRBJ1-2 | TRBD1 | NA | TRBV18 | TGTGCCAGCTCTCTTAGACAGGGAGAAGGTGGCTACACCTTC | CASSLRQGEGGYTF
TRBJ2-5 | NA | NA | TRBV18 | TGTGCCAGCTCACGCGGGCAGCAAGAGACCCAGTACTTC | CASSRGQQETQYF
TRBJ2-5 | NA | NA | TRBV21-1 | TGTGCCAGCAGCAAAGAGGGGGACAGGGACGACGAGACCCAGTACTTC | CASSKEGDRDDETQYF
TRBJ1-1 | NA | once | TRBV29-1 | TGCAGCGTTGCGCATCACAGCCTCGTTAACACTGAAGCTTTCTTT | CSVAHHSLVNTEAFF
TRBJ1-1 | TRBD1 | NA | TRBV5-1 | TGCGCCAGCAGCATGCTAGGACAGGGGGGAACTGAAGCTTTCTTT | CASSMLGQGGTEAFF
TRBJ2-5 | NA | NA | TRBV18 | TGTGCCAGCTCAGAAACGATGGAGACCCAGTACTTC | CASSETMETQYF
TRBJ1-1 | TRBD1 | NA | TRBV19 | TGTGCCAGTAGTATAGGGGGGACAGCGCGTGAAGCTTTCTTT | CASSIGGTAREAFF
TRBJ1-3 | NA | NA | TRBV7-2 | TGTGCCAGCACCCGGGTAGGGGTTGGAAACACCATATATTTT | CASTRVGVGNTIYF
TRBJ2-3 | TRBD1 | NA | TRBV19 | TGTGCCAGTGCCCCGGACAGGGGCGCGACAGATACGCAGTATTTT | CASAPDRGATDTQYF
TRBJ1-1 | TRBD1 | NA | TRBV9 | TGTGCCAGCAGCGGACCGGGACAGGGGAGCACTGAAGCTTTCTTT | CASSGPGQGSTEAFF
TRBJ2-7 | NA | NA | TRBV5-1 | TGCGCCAGCAGCTTGGCACAGGGAGTTGGGGAGCAGTACTTC | CASSLAQGVGEQYF
TRBJ1-2 | TRBD1 | NA | TRBV10-3 | TGTGCCATCAGTGACAGGGGGGATGGCTACACCTTC | CAISDRGDGYTF
TRBJ1-4 | TRBD1 | NA | TRBV18 | TGTGCCAGCTCACGCGACAGGGGGCAAGAAAAACTGTTTTTT | CASSRDRGQEKLFF
TRBJ1-2 | NA | NA | TRBV30 | TGTGCCTGGACTTTCGGGACGCTGTCTCGGGGCTATGGCTACACCTTC | CAWTFGTLSRGYGYTF
TRBJ1-3 | NA | NA | TRBV11-2 | TGTGCCAGCAGCCCACAGGGCAACTCTGGAAACACCATATATTTT | CASSPQGNSGNTIYF
TRBJ1-1 | NA | NA | TRBV30 | TGTGCCTGGACTAACAAGGCTAACACTGAGGCTTTCTTT | CAWTNKANTEAFF